Listed here are 22 T cell receptor beta chains from one sample, sequenced in a study of T cell responses to AZD1222 COVID-19 vaccine. Sequenced by immunoSEQ multiplex PCR; TCRdb stores in-frame clones only, minus some. The table has 65,000 to 80,000 clones, about 83% seen once. Sample: peripheral blood, taken 28 days after the second AZD1222 dose. The source is an adult who received the AZD1222 COVID-19 vaccine.

V is TRBV7-9 and J is TRBJ1-1, with TRBD1 matching 8 bases. This CDR3 is built from 13 residues. Germline CDR1 is SEHNR and CDR2 is FQNEAQ (reference sequence). Trimming cost V 5 bases and J 8 bases; bases outside gene matches: 7. The CDR3 nucleotides read TGTGCCAGCAGCCCGACAGGGGTGACCGAAGCTTTCTTT. Its translation: CASSPTGVTEAFF.

The J gene is TRBJ1-6, the V gene TRBV7-2, with no clear D. V was shortened by 5 bases and J by 1 base, with 15 bases between the two germline ends. This CDR3 contains 17 residues. Germline V gene data show CDR1 as SGHTA and CDR2 as FQGNSA. The CDR3, as DNA: TGTGCCAGCAGCGACGACGGGGTGGAGTCCTATAATTCACCCCTCCACTTT. This codes for CASSDDGVESYNSPLHF.

The genes are TRBV7-2 and TRBJ2-7; 11 bases match TRBD2. The CDR3 sequence is 15 residues long. The trim removed 1 base at V and 2 bases at J, leaving 1 base unmatched. CDR1 is SGHTA and CDR2 is FQGNSA in the germline V gene. The CDR3 spells CASSLGTSGPYEQYF. CDR3 in DNA: TGTGCCAGCAGCTTAGGGACTAGCGGGCCCTACGAGCAGTACTTC.

The chain links TRBV5-8 to TRBJ2-2; 10 nucleotides align to TRBD2. V shed 2 bases and J 4 bases; nucleotides not matched to a gene: 8. This CDR3 is 17 amino acids long. Germline lookup yields CDR1 SGHTS and CDR2 YDEGEE. The CDR3 bases are TGTGCCAGCAGCTTAAGGCTGGGACTAGCGACCACCGGGGAGCTGTTTTTT. Residues: CASSLRLGLATTGELFF.

The J gene is TRBJ2-1, the V gene TRBV7-9, with D tentatively TRBD1 (6 bases). CDR1 and CDR2 from the germline V gene are SEHNR and FQNEAQ (reference sequence). Trimming pared 5 bases from V and 9 bases from J, leaving 20 bases between. The length of the CDR3 is 15 residues. This CDR3 is CASSLLVGQRGEQFF. The CDR3 DNA is TGTGCCAGCAGCCTCCTGGTTGGACAGAGGGGTGAGCAGTTCTTC.

V gene TRBV28 combines with J gene TRBJ2-3, with a weak D call TRBD1 (6 bases). The CDR3 totals 16 residues. Germline V gene data show CDR1 as MDHEN and CDR2 as SYDVKM. V lost 2 bases to trimming and J lost 2 bases, with 14 bases between them. In nucleotides, the CDR3 is TGTGCCAGCAGTTTACCTACAGGGTTCCCCACAGATACGCAGTATTTT. Residues: CASSLPTGFPTDTQYF.

This clone has only a few counts. J is TRBJ2-7 and V is TRBV21-1. TRBV21-1 is a documented pseudogene. This CDR3 has 16 amino acids. As DNA, the CDR3 is TGTGCCAGCAGCAAAGTAGCCCCCCCGGGCATCTACGAGCAGTACTTC. This gives the protein CASSKVAPPGIYEQYF.

This clone was counted a few times. The rearrangement joins TRBV27 to TRBJ2-7, with 9 bases aligning to TRBD2. V dropped 5 bases and J dropped 5; count of bases not matched to a gene: 16. The CDR3 totals 17 residues. Germline V CDR1 and CDR2: MNHEY, SMNVEV (reference sequence). This CDR3 is CASSHLLAGEERHEQYF. The CDR3 region has the DNA TGTGCCAGCAGTCATTTATTAGCGGGAGAGGAGAGGCACGAGCAGTACTTC.

This clone has a single count. CDR3 sequence (DNA): TGTGCCATCAGTGAGGTCCGTGACACTGAAGCTTTCTTT. It is translated as CAISEVRDTEAFF. The chain uses TRBV10-3 and TRBJ1-1; D not resolved. Per the germline V gene, CDR1 is ENHRY and CDR2 is SYGVKD. V was shortened by 2 bases and J by 3 bases, with 7 bases between the two germline ends. The CDR3 totals 13 residues.

J is TRBJ2-3 and V is TRBV7-2; 15 bases are shared with TRBD2. The junction had 4 bases not matched to a gene; V was cut back by 1 base and J by 2 bases. This CDR3 is built from 18 residues. Germline V CDR1 and CDR2: SGHTA, FQGNSA. In nucleotides, the CDR3 is TGTGCCAGCAGCTTAGAGGGGACTAGCGGGGGGAACACAGATACGCAGTATTTT. It yields the protein CASSLEGTSGGNTDTQYF.

The chain links TRBV11-3 to TRBJ2-3; 14 nucleotides match TRBD2. The germline gives CDR1 SGHNT, CDR2 YENEEA. This CDR3 has 16 amino acids. With 5 bases clipped from V and 6 bases from J, the junction kept 7 bases outside the gene matches. Written as DNA, the CDR3 is TGTGCCAGCAGCCCGGGGACTAGCGGGAGAGTGGATACGCAGTATTTT. Protein product: CASSPGTSGRVDTQYF.

This chain joins TRBV9 and TRBJ1-3; a possible D gene is TRBD1 (6 bases). The CDR3 runs 16 residues. The germline gives CDR1 SGDLS, CDR2 YYNGEE. Trimming shortened V by 5 bases and J by 0 bases, and 15 bases separated the two germline ends. CDR3 sequence: CASSAPGGPSGNTIYF. The CDR3 DNA sequence: TGTGCCAGCAGTGCCCCGGGGGGGCCCTCTGGAAACACCATATATTTT.

The gene calls are TRBV28 and TRBJ1-2, with D perhaps TRBD1 (5 bases). This CDR3 is 13 amino acids long. From germline, CDR1 is MDHEN and CDR2 SYDVKM. The germline V and J ends were trimmed by 2 bases and 4 bases, with 8 bases remaining between them. The CDR3 DNA sequence: TGTGCCAGCAGTTTAGAGGGGTTCTATGGCTACACCTTC. As protein: CASSLEGFYGYTF.

The chain links TRBV30 to TRBJ2-2; 11 bases map to TRBD1. V was clipped by 2 bases and J by 6 bases; unmatched bases: 8. CDR3 length: 16 residues. The V gene's germline CDR1 is GTSNPN and CDR2 SVGIG (reference sequence). CDR3 protein: CAWSSSGTGGPGELFF. The CDR3 coding sequence is TGTGCCTGGAGTTCCTCAGGGACAGGGGGACCCGGGGAGCTGTTTTTT.

This chain uses TRBV19 with TRBJ2-6; unclear D gene. V was clipped by 4 bases and J by 2 bases, with 9 bases between them. Germline V gives CDR1 LNHDA, CDR2 SQIVND (reference sequence). This CDR3 spans 15 amino acids. CDR3 sequence (DNA): TGTGCCAGTAGTACACAAGCTACTGGGGCCAACGTCCTGACTTTC. Protein sequence: CASSTQATGANVLTF. Full variable domain (rest looked up from reference TRBV19 and TRBJ2-6): DGGITQSPKYLFRKEGQNVTLSCEQNLNHDAMYWYRQDPGQGLRLIYYSQIVNDFQKGDIAEGYSVSREKKESFPLTVTSAQKNPTAFYLCASSTQATGANVLTFGAGSRLTVL.

V is TRBV27 and J is TRBJ1-2, with 9 bases aligning to TRBD1. With V trimmed by 6 bases and J by 9 bases, 8 bases remained unmatched. This CDR3 comprises 13 residues. Germline V gene data show CDR1 as MNHEY and CDR2 as SMNVEV (reference sequence). This chain's CDR3 is CASSTPTGGSYTF. The CDR3 region has the DNA TGTGCCAGCAGCACCCCGACAGGGGGAAGCTACACCTTC.

The rearrangement links TRBV28 to TRBJ2-1; D unresolved. Germline-derived CDR1 and CDR2 are MDHEN and SYDVKM. Between the trimmed V and J ends, which lost 7 bases and 3 bases, there was a span of 10 bases. The CDR3 covers 13 residues. The CDR3 reads CASNVANYNEQFF. The DNA of the CDR3 is TGTGCCAGCAACGTGGCAAACTACAATGAGCAGTTCTTC.

The chain couples TRBV20-1 to TRBJ2-3; D possibly corresponds to TRBD2 (5 bases). The germline V gene has CDR1 DFQATT and CDR2 SNEGSKA (reference sequence). V was shortened by 4 bases and J by 6 bases, with 8 bases between the two germline ends. The CDR3 loop spans 11 amino acids. CDR3 DNA sequence: TGCAGTGCTAAGCGGCAGGATACGCAGTATTTT. Its protein is CSAKRQDTQYF.

There are a few counts of this clone. The CDR3 loop reads CASSYSGTSGYEQYF. In nucleotides, the CDR3 is TGTGCCAGCAGTTACTCTGGGACTAGCGGGTACGAGCAGTACTTC. This chain connects TRBV6-5 to TRBJ2-7; 12 bases agree with TRBD2. Germline CDR1 MNHEY, CDR2 SVGAGI. V gave up 0 bases and J gave up 4 bases; unmatched junction bases: 1. The CDR3 is made up of 15 amino acids.

The chain recombines TRBV10-3 with TRBJ1-1; possible D gene TRBD1, 5 bases. The V gene's germline CDR1 is ENHRY and CDR2 SYGVKD. V lost 6 bases to trimming and J lost 3 bases, with 14 bases between them. This CDR3 contains 14 residues. The DNA for the CDR3 is TGTGCCATCAGGGCCCCAGGGCCAGACACTGAAGCTTTCTTT. Translated, it gives CAIRAPGPDTEAFF.

This chain connects TRBV19 to TRBJ2-5; the D is unclear. Germline values: CDR1 LNHDA, CDR2 SQIVND (reference sequence). The CDR3 is made up of 11 amino acids. Between the trimmed V and J ends, which lost 3 bases and 5 bases, there was a span of 4 bases. The CDR3 DNA reads TGTGCCAGTAGTATCCGGGAGACCCAGTACTTC. Its translation: CASSIRETQYF.

This chain links TRBV28 with TRBJ2-1; possibly TRBD1 or TRBD2 for D (5 bases each). The CDR3 is 11 amino acids. Trimming removed 6 bases from V and 11 bases from J, with 11 bases in between. The germline gives CDR1 MDHEN, CDR2 SYDVKM. CDR3 coding DNA: TGTGCCAGCAGCCTGGGACCCAAGCAGTTCTTC. Encoded protein: CASSLGPKQFF.